This T cell receptor (beta chain) was sequenced during a study of T cell responses to AZD1222 COVID-19 vaccine. Study-level background: Pooling covered second doses at about 4 or about 12 weeks. Study conclusions and caveats: The study found Spike-specific TCR breadth and depth rose after two AZD1222 doses. Among spike-specific TCRs, nearly half reportedly target unmutated variant regions.

Trimming left V 1 base short and J 3 bases short, with 3 bases between. Germline lookup yields CDR1 LNHNV and CDR2 YYDKDF (reference sequence). The CDR3 runs 12 residues. About this clone: The antigen is undetermined.

TCRdb's table, derived via immunoSEQ multiplex PCR, lists solely in-frame clones and lacks some. Among about 120,000 clones listed, around nine tenths were seen once. The source was peripheral blood, collected on day 0 of AZD1222 vaccination. The receptor comes from an adult in good health. The V and J genes are TRBV15 and TRBJ2-5; D is uncertain. CDR3: CATSRVEETQYF. CDR3 nucleotides: TGTGCCACCAGCAGAGTGGAAGAGACCCAGTACTTC.